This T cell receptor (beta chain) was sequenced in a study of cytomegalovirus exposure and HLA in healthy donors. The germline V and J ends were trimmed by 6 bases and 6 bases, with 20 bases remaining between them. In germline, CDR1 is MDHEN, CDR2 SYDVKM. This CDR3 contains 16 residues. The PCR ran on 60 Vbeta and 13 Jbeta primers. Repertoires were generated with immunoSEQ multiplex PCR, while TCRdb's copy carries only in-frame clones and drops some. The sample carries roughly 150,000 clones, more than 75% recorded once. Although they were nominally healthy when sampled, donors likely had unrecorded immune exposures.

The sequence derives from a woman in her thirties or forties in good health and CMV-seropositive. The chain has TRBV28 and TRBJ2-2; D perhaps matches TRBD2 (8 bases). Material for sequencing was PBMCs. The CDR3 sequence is CASRQGGAGGAGELFF. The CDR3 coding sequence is TGTGCCAGCAGGCAGGGGGGGGCGGGAGGCGCCGGGGAGCTGTTTTTT.